This TCR beta chain originates from a study of blood T cells in healthy people across ages. Total RNA amounts of at least 5 micrograms were extracted per sample. Germline values: CDR1 SGHRS, CDR2 YFSETQ. V dropped 3 bases and J dropped 8; count of bases not matched to a gene: 8. This CDR3 has 15 amino acids. A second PCR, run for about 7 to 11 cycles, used a sample-barcoded 5' primer plus a J-beta primer mix. TCRdb re-analysed the 5' RACE reads in MiXCR, keeping a single row per CDR3 protein. Here the sample spans some 1,500,000 distinct CDR3 sequences, around 40% being singletons. Broader study findings: Naive CD4+ cell counts and diversity both ran higher in long-lived than in aged donors. The recorded TCR beta diversity per million T cells decreased in a roughly linear manner with age. The authors considered diversity estimates from one million T cells to be underestimates.

This clonotype was seen a few times. What it binds is not known. The sequencing input was blood. This chain links TRBV5-1 with TRBJ1-1; TRBD1 aligns across 12 bases. This sequence originates from a woman under 30 in good health. CDR3 sequence: CASSWTPGQGAEAFF. The CDR3 DNA sequence: TGCGCCAGCAGCTGGACTCCGGGACAGGGGGCCGAAGCTTTCTTT.